The next 3 T cell receptor beta chains were all read from a single sample in a study of shared clonotypes between healthy human individuals. Sequenced by immunoSEQ multiplex PCR; TCRdb stores in-frame clones only, minus some. The sample holds 650,000 to 800,000 clones, 72% seen once. The material sequenced was memory CD4+ T cells sorted from blood. Subset given: CD45RA-negative fraction. The source is a woman in her 30s in good health.

The chain uses TRBV6-5 and TRBJ1-1; no definite D call. Germline lookup yields CDR1 MNHEY and CDR2 SVGAGI. This CDR3 is built from 13 residues. V was trimmed by 10 bases and J by 1 base, leaving 13 bases between them. In nucleotides, the CDR3 is TGTGCCACATGGACGGAATGGAACACTGAAGCTTTCTTT. As protein: CATWTEWNTEAFF.

This chain uses TRBV7-9 with TRBJ2-5, with 10 bases aligning to TRBD1. V shed 5 bases, J shed 4 bases, and the junction held 10 bases outside the gene matches. Germline values: CDR1 SEHNR, CDR2 FQNEAQ (reference sequence). The CDR3 has 16 amino acids. In nucleotides, the CDR3 is TGTGCCAGCAGCCAAGATGGCGGGGACAGGGGAGAGACCCAGTACTTC. This encodes CASSQDGGDRGETQYF. The full variable domain, its missing parts supplied by reference TRBV7-9 and TRBJ2-5, is DTGVSQNPRHKITKRGQNVTFRCDPISEHNRLYWYRQTLGQGPEFLTYFQNEAQLEKSRLLSDRFSAERPKGSFSTLEIQRTEQGDSAMYLCASSQDGGDRGETQYFGPGTRLLVL.

The chain uses TRBV5-1 and TRBJ2-7; weak D call: TRBD2 (5 bases). The CDR3 has 13 amino acids. Looked up from germline, CDR1 is SGHRS and CDR2 is YFSETQ. Trimming removed 7 bases at V and 2 bases at J, with 13 bases between. The CDR3 reads CASGVDGTYEQYF. Here the CDR3 DNA reads TGCGCCAGCGGAGTGGACGGGACCTACGAGCAGTACTTC.